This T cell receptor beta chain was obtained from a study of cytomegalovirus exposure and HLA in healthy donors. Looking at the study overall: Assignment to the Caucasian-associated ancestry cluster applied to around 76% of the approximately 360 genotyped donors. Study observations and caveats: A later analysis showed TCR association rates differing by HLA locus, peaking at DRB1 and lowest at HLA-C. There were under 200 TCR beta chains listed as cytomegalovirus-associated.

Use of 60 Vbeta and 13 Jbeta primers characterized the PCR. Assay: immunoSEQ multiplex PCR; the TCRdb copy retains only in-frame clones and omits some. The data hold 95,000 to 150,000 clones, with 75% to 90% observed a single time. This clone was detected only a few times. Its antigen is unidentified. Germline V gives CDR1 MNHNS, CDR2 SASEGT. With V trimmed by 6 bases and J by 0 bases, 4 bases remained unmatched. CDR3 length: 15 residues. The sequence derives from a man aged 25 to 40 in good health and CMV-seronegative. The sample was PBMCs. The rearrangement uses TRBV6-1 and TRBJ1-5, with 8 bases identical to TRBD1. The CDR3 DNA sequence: TGTGCCAGCAGGGGACAGGTATATAGCAATCAGCCCCAGCATTTT. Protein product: CASRGQVYSNQPQHF.